A selection of T cell receptor beta chains follows, all from one sample in a study of T-cell memory formation after mild COVID-19. TCRdb re-derived calls from the 5' RACE reads in MiXCR, one entry per CDR3 protein. The sample records about 300,000 distinct CDR3 sequences, roughly 21% being singletons. Sequenced sample: PBMCs or a T cell subset sorted from them (not recorded which). These receptor sequences come from a man younger than 35 who had mild COVID-19 (a few samples of this study predate the infection). Cell type and time point are not known. The CDR3 runs from the conserved cysteine through the conserved F or W.

>TRBV4-3
CASSQELAYEQYF
>TRBV7-2
CASSVQGGMETQYF
>TRBV5-1
CASSLGVLGQETQYF
>TRBV28
CASSSTAKGNQPQHF
>TRBV9
CASNRLGQDYNEQFF
>TRBV7-9
CASSLARSGETIHNQPQHF
>TRBV7-3
CASSSGTSGRAWEQFF
>TRBV6-2/TRBV6-3
CASTRRQGDYGYTF
>TRBV20-1
CSAAGEGDEQFF
>TRBV5-1
CASSYLQGGRNIQYF
>TRBV20-1
CSATQGAHTDTQYF
>TRBV29-1
CSVVTSGQETQYF
>TRBV7-9
CASSSGNVGAQPQHF
>TRBV28
CASSLQGASETQYF
>TRBV4-3
CASRPETGNSNYGYTF
>TRBV7-3
CASSDSVEQFF